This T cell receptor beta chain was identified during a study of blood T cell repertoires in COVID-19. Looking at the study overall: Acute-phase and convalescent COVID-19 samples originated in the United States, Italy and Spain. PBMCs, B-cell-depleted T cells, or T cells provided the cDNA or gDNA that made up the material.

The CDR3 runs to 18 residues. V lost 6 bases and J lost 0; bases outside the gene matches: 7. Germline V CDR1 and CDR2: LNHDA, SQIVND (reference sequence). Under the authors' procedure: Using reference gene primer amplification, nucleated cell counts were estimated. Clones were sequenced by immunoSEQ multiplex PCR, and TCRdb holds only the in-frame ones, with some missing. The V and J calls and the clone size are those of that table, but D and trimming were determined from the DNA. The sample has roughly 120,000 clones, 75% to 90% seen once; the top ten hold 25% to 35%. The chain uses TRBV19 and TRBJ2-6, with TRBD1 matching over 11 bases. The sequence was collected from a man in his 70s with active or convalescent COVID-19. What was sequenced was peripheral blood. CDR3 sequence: CASRPDRGRNSGANVLTF. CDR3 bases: TGTGCCAGTAGACCGGACAGGGGGCGCAACTCTGGGGCCAACGTCCTGACTTTC.